Presented here are 6 T cell receptor beta chains from one specimen sequenced in a study of blood T cell repertoires in COVID-19. Sequencing was performed with immunoSEQ multiplex PCR; in TCRdb, only in-frame clones are kept and a portion is missing. Seen here are 200,000 to 300,000 clones, almost 85% observed once, and the top ten hold more than 4%. Sequencing was performed on peripheral blood. The receptors here all came from a man aged 50 to 60 with acute or convalescent COVID-19.

The chain carries TRBV9 and TRBJ2-7; 8 nucleotides line up with TRBD1. The CDR3 has 16 residues. The J segment lost 3 bases and the V segment lost 3 bases, leaving 11 bases of the junction unmatched. CDR1 is SGDLS, CDR2 YYNGEE, per germline. CDR3 DNA sequence: TGTGCCAGCAGCGCCGGACCGGACAGGGTCTACTACGAGCAGTACTTC. The encoded protein is CASSAGPDRVYYEQYF. The variable domain in full, completed from reference TRBV9 and TRBJ2-7, reads DSGVTQTPKHLITATGQRVTLRCSPRSGDLSVYWYQQSLDQGLQFLIQYYNGEERAKGNILERFSAQQFPDLHSELNLSSLELGDSALYFCASSAGPDRVYYEQYFGPGTRLTVT.

The genes are TRBV27 and TRBJ2-1, with 8 positions matching TRBD2. After removal of 5 bases from V and 0 bases from J, the junction contained 6 bases not matched to a gene. The CDR3 is 16 amino acids. CDR1 and CDR2 from the germline V gene are MNHEY and SMNVEV (reference sequence). The CDR3 reads CASSKTSESSYNEQFF. The CDR3 coding sequence is TGTGCCAGCAGTAAGACTAGCGAGAGCTCCTACAATGAGCAGTTCTTC.

This chain connects TRBV3-1 (or the pseudogene TRBV3-2) to TRBJ2-7; a weak D match, TRBD1 (5 bases). Looked up from germline, CDR1 is LGHDT and CDR2 is YNNKEL (reference sequence). The CDR3 is 16 amino acids. V was cut by 4 bases and J by 6 bases, with 22 bases left in between. The CDR3 region has the DNA TGTGCCAGCAGCCGGGGCGGAACCTACGCTACGTCCGAGCAGTACTTC. It yields the protein CASSRGGTYATSEQYF.

The chain recombines TRBV28 with TRBJ2-2; TRBD2 agrees at 7 bases. V gave up 7 bases and J gave up 2 bases; unmatched junction bases: 7. Germline V gives CDR1 MDHEN, CDR2 SYDVKM. The CDR3 length is 15 residues. CDR3: CASIVGGSNTGELFF. For the CDR3, the DNA is TGTGCCAGCATCGTGGGCGGGAGTAACACCGGGGAGCTGTTTTTT. The full variable domain, completed using reference TRBV28 and TRBJ2-2, is DVKVTQSSRYLVKRTGEKVFLECVQDMDHENMFWYRQDPGLGLRLIYFSYDVKMKEKGDIPEGYSVSREKKERFSLILESASTNQTSMYLCASIVGGSNTGELFFGEGSRLTVL.

The chain is built from TRBV10-3 and TRBJ2-2; 7 nucleotides match TRBD1. This CDR3 is 13 amino acids long. V lost 9 bases to trimming and J lost 3 bases; unmatched junction nucleotides: 4. CDR1 and CDR2 from the germline V gene are ENHRY and SYGVKD. CDR3 nucleotides: TGTGCCATACAGGGGTATGACACCGGGGAGCTGTTTTTT. Encoded protein: CAIQGYDTGELFF.

J is TRBJ2-7 and V is TRBV7-2, with D unresolved. This CDR3 has 12 amino acids. Germline V gene data show CDR1 as SGHTA and CDR2 as FQGNSA. V lost 7 bases to trimming and J lost 1 base, with 8 bases between them. The CDR3 nucleotides are TGTGCCAGCACCTATACGTCCTACGAGCAGTACTTC. Amino acid sequence: CASTYTSYEQYF.